This T cell receptor (beta chain) was captured in a study of naive and memory T cell subsets. Study observations and caveats: Diversity fell and Gini index rose from naive through CM, EM, EMRA. Possibly reflecting memory cells re-expressing CD45RA, a few larger clonotypes occurred in naive repertoires, especially CD8. Over 85% of naive TCR sequences appeared only once, unlike memory subsets.

The beta constant-region primer was an equimolar mix of two oligonucleotides covering TRBC1 and TRBC2. Nested alpha and beta constant-region primers with the SP2 primer drove four PCR rounds on ligated cDNA. TCRdb used MiXCR to reprocess the UMI-ligation and nested PCR reads, holding one entry per CDR3 protein. The data contain approximately 140,000 distinct CDR3 sequences, 15% to 25% of them singletons. This clonotype was detected ten times or more. Its antigen is undetermined. Germline V gene sequence: CDR1 LGHNT, CDR2 FRNRAP. The V gene lost 0 bases and the J gene lost 4 bases, with 6 bases spanning the gap. The CDR3 loop spans 13 amino acids. CD4+ T cell IFNgamma after overnight CMV lysate exposure gave donor CMV status. Sequential positive selection took CD4 T cells first, then CD8 T cells.

The sequence was obtained from a human donor in good health. The V gene is TRBV12-5, the J gene TRBJ1-2; D is unresolved. Sequencing was performed on naive CD8+ T cells from blood. CDR3 in amino acids: CASGLVAGYGYTF. The CDR3 DNA reads as TGTGCTAGTGGTTTGGTGGCGGGCTATGGCTACACCTTC.